A selection of T cell receptor beta chains follows, all from one sample in a study of shared clonotypes between healthy human individuals. Generated by immunoSEQ multiplex PCR, the TCRdb table keeps only in-frame clones and is missing some. The sample lists about 2.5 million clones; less than 95% were seen once. The sequenced material came from naive CD4+ T cells from PBMCs. These receptors were collected from a man younger than 35 in good health. Some clones in this sample may be carry-over from other donors' samples. Each CDR3 is given with its conserved first and last residue. D genes are given only for firm matches.

j_gene: TRBJ2-5
d_gene: -
v_gene: TRBV9
CDR3aa: CASSAQRETQYF

j_gene: TRBJ1-2
d_gene: TRBD1
v_gene: TRBV28
CDR3aa: CASSDHLGQGTNYGYTF

j_gene: TRBJ2-5
d_gene: TRBD1
v_gene: TRBV7-3
CDR3aa: CASSLMAPGQGALETQYF

j_gene: TRBJ2-1
d_gene: -
v_gene: TRBV19
CDR3aa: CASSIEVVSSYNEQFF

j_gene: TRBJ1-5
d_gene: -
v_gene: TRBV18
CDR3aa: CASGTTRSNQPQHF

j_gene: TRBJ2-1
d_gene: -
v_gene: TRBV28
CDR3aa: CALAGGSYNEQFF

j_gene: TRBJ1-6
d_gene: TRBD1
v_gene: TRBV5-1
CDR3aa: CASSLGGQGRSPLHF

j_gene: TRBJ2-7
d_gene: TRBD1
v_gene: TRBV6-5
CDR3aa: CASSYSRQGPYEQYF

j_gene: TRBJ1-5
d_gene: -
v_gene: TRBV2
CDR3aa: CASSEGAGNQPQHF

j_gene: TRBJ1-2
d_gene: -
v_gene: TRBV6-1
CDR3aa: CASSEFLGPDYGYTF

j_gene: TRBJ2-7
d_gene: -
v_gene: TRBV4-3
CDR3aa: CASSLEVRAVYEQYF

j_gene: TRBJ2-5
d_gene: TRBD2
v_gene: TRBV7-2
CDR3aa: CASGTSAEETQYF

j_gene: TRBJ1-1
d_gene: -
v_gene: TRBV4-3
CDR3aa: CASSQVKSAGMNTEAFF

j_gene: TRBJ2-7
d_gene: -
v_gene: TRBV18
CDR3aa: CASSPRREAYEQYF

j_gene: TRBJ1-2
d_gene: TRBD1
v_gene: TRBV18
CDR3aa: CASSRDREYGYTF

j_gene: TRBJ1-3
d_gene: -
v_gene: TRBV6-4
CDR3aa: CASSGQSSGNTIYF

j_gene: TRBJ2-3
d_gene: -
v_gene: TRBV10-3
CDR3aa: CAISENQVTDTQYF

j_gene: TRBJ2-7
d_gene: TRBD1
v_gene: TRBV28
CDR3aa: CASSLWGLGTGNSYEQYF

j_gene: TRBJ2-3
d_gene: -
v_gene: TRBV5-1
CDR3aa: CARPLGGDTQYF

j_gene: TRBJ2-2
d_gene: -
v_gene: TRBV18
CDR3aa: CASSPQTGELFF

j_gene: TRBJ2-1
d_gene: TRBD1
v_gene: TRBV2
CDR3aa: CASSEGQGADEQFF

j_gene: TRBJ2-1
d_gene: TRBD2
v_gene: TRBV28
CDR3aa: CASHERESSYNEQFF

j_gene: TRBJ2-1
d_gene: -
v_gene: TRBV6-5
CDR3aa: CASSYSPGWYNEQFF

j_gene: TRBJ2-7
d_gene: -
v_gene: TRBV5-6
CDR3aa: CASSLVGGYSYEQYF